This T cell receptor beta chain was profiled in a study of blood T cell repertoires in COVID-19. Study at large: Specimens from acute and convalescent COVID-19 originated in the United States, Italy and Spain. PBMCs, B-cell-depleted T cells, or T cells provided the cDNA or gDNA that made up the material.

The CDR3 has 15 residues. The germline V gene has CDR1 SGHRS and CDR2 YFSETQ. Deletions cut 0 bases from V and 2 bases from J, with 9 bases between. In the original analysis: By means of reference gene primer amplification, nucleated cell counts were estimated. Sequencing was performed with immunoSEQ multiplex PCR; in TCRdb, only in-frame clones are kept and a portion is missing. From that table come the V and J calls and clone size; the DNA was used to work out D and trimming. The sample records about 140,000 clones, roughly 84% being singletons. The material sequenced was peripheral blood. The TCR was taken from a woman between 55 and 75 years old with acute or convalescent COVID-19. This chain uses TRBV5-1 with TRBJ2-1, with TRBD2 as a possible D gene (6 bases). In nucleotides, the CDR3 is TGCGCCAGCAGCTTGGGGTCGGGGGCCTACAATGAGCAGTTCTTC. Translating gives CASSLGSGAYNEQFF.